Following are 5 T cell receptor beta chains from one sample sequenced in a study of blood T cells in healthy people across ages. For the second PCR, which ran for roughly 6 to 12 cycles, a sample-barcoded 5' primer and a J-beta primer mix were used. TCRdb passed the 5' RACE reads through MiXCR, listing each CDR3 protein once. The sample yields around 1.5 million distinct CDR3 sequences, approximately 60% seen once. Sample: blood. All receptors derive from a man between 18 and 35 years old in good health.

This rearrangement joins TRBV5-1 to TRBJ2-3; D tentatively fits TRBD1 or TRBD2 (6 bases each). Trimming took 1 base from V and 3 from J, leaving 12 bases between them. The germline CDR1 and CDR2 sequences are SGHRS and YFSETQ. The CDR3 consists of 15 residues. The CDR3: CASSLSQGRTDTQYF. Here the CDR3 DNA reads TGCGCCAGCAGCTTGAGTCAGGGGAGGACAGATACGCAGTATTTT.

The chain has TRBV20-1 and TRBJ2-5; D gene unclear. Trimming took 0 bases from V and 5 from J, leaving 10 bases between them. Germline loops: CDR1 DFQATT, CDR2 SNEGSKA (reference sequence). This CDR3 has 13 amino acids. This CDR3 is CSARDKNQETQYF. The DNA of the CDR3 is TGCAGTGCTAGAGATAAAAATCAGGAGACCCAGTACTTC.

The CDR3 nucleotides are TGTGCCAGCAGCCAAGAACTAGCGGGAGGTGCTAAGTACGAGCAGTACTTC. Residues: CASSQELAGGAKYEQYF. The chain combines TRBV4-2 with TRBJ2-7; 12 nucleotides match TRBD2. Germline values: CDR1 LGHNA, CDR2 YNFKEQ. Trimming cost V 0 bases and J 4 bases; bases outside gene matches: 7. The CDR3 totals 17 residues.

CDR3 nucleotide sequence: TGTGCCAGCTCACCACCGGATAGCACTGAAGCTTTCTTT. Translated: CASSPPDSTEAFF. The chain couples TRBV18 to TRBJ1-1; no clear D gene. Germline CDR1 is KGHSH and CDR2 is LQKENI. This CDR3 spans 13 amino acids. Trimming took 0 bases from V and 4 from J, leaving 6 bases between them.

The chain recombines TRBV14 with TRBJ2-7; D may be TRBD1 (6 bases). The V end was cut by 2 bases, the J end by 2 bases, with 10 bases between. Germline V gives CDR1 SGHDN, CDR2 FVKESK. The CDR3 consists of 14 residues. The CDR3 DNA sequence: TGTGCCAGCAGCCAACCGGACAGCCCCTACGAGCAGTACTTC. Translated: CASSQPDSPYEQYF.